At least ten counts were recorded for the clone carrying this T cell receptor (beta chain). Its specificity is unknown. The CDR3 spans 14 residues. V was clipped by 9 bases and J by 4 bases, with 17 bases between them. Germline CDR1 is SGHRS and CDR2 is YFSETQ. This record belongs to a study of breast tumors, draining lymph nodes, adjacent tissues. Study outcomes and limitations: Tumor repertoires ranked between lymph nodes and nontumor tissue in diversity, with V and J gene preferences. The data were judged consistent with most tumor T cells coming from lymph node and expanding in tumor. Luminal-like breast cancer showed significantly higher tumor–nontumor repertoire similarity than basal-like.

TCRdb recomputed calls from the multiplex PCR reads with MiXCR, one row per CDR3 protein. This repertoire shows fewer than 250,000 distinct CDR3 sequences, roughly 30% found once; its top ten account for roughly 1.3%. Breast cancer patients provided tissue from their axillary draining lymph nodes. Sequences were obtained from axillary lymph node tissue. The chain joins TRBV5-1 to TRBJ2-1; D might be TRBD1 (6 bases). The TCR comes from a female donor with breast cancer. Some clones in this sample may be carry-over from other donors' samples. CDR3 loop: CATHPGQTYNEQFF. The CDR3 bases are TGCGCCACCCACCCGGGACAAACATACAATGAGCAGTTCTTC.